Shown below are 32 T cell receptor beta chains from a single sample sequenced in a study of T cells after yellow fever vaccination. TCRdb reprocessed the 5' RACE reads with MiXCR, giving one entry per CDR3 protein. The table includes 300,000 to 400,000 distinct CDR3 sequences, 8.5% to 9% detected once. The sample was PBMCs, taken on the day of the first yellow fever vaccination. Receptor source: a man between 18 and 35 years old who received the YFV17D yellow fever vaccine.

The V and J genes are TRBV29-1 and TRBJ1-2; D is perhaps TRBD1 (5 bases). Germline V CDR1 and CDR2: SQVTM, ANQGSEA. Trimming shortened V by 3 bases and J by 4 bases, and 15 bases separated the two germline ends. This CDR3 comprises 14 residues. CDR3 bases: TGCAGCGTTGATACTGGGGACGGAGCCTATGGCTACACCTTC. Residues: CSVDTGDGAYGYTF.

The CDR3 loop reads CASSPSRQGGEKLFF. The CDR3 coding sequence is TGCGCCAGCAGCCCGTCACGACAGGGGGGCGAAAAACTGTTTTTT. The V gene is TRBV5-1, the J gene TRBJ1-4; 9 bases match TRBD1. Germline V gene sequence: CDR1 SGHRS, CDR2 YFSETQ. CDR3 size: 15 residues. J lost 8 bases, V lost 4 bases, and 9 bases had no gene match.

V is TRBV7-2 and J is TRBJ1-1, with 7 bases that match TRBD1. V was pared by 5 bases and J by 8 bases, with 8 bases of the junction left unmatched. Germline lookup yields CDR1 SGHTA and CDR2 FQGNSA. CDR3 size: 13 residues. The chain's CDR3 is CASSRDRESEAFF. DNA for the CDR3: TGTGCCAGCAGCCGAGACAGGGAAAGCGAAGCTTTCTTT. Full variable domain (outside the CDR3, taken from reference TRBV7-2 and TRBJ1-1): GAGVSQSPSNKVTEKGKDVELRCDPISGHTALYWYRQSLGQGLEFLIYFQGNSAPDKSGLPSDRFSAERTGGSVSTLTIQRTQQEDSAVYLCASSRDRESEAFFGQGTRLTVV.

This clonotype showed up many times. The chain combines TRBV5-6 with TRBJ2-1; 7 bases match TRBD2. From germline, CDR1 is SGHDT and CDR2 YYEEEE. The trim removed 4 bases at V and 2 bases at J, leaving 6 bases unmatched. The CDR3 length is 15 residues. For the CDR3, the DNA is TGTGCCAGCAGCATTCCCGGGACTACCTACAATGAGCAGTTCTTC. As protein: CASSIPGTTYNEQFF. Looking up the rest from reference TRBV5-6 and TRBJ2-1 gives the full variable domain: DAGVTQSPTHLIKTRGQQVTLRCSPKSGHDTVSWYQQALGQGPQFIFQYYEEEERQRGNFPDRFSGHQFPNYSSELNVNALLLGDSALYLCASSIPGTTYNEQFFGPGTRLTVL.

The rearrangement links TRBV29-1 to TRBJ2-7; D is uncertain. The CDR3 has 12 residues. Germline V lookup: CDR1 SQVTM, CDR2 ANQGSEA. Trimming shortened V by 6 bases and J by 0 bases, and 9 bases separated the two germline ends. CDR3: CSVAPNSYEQYF. The CDR3 bases are TGCAGCGTCGCTCCAAACTCCTACGAGCAGTACTTC.

The rearrangement joins TRBV11-2 to TRBJ2-5, with D perhaps TRBD1 (6 bases). Germline V CDR1 and CDR2: SGHAT, FQNNGV. CDR3 size: 16 residues. V lost 3 bases, J lost 1 base, and 15 bases lay in between. The CDR3 reads CASSLGTPATQETQYF. Written as DNA, the CDR3 is TGTGCCAGCAGCTTGGGGACACCCGCTACCCAAGAGACCCAGTACTTC.

As for this clonotype: A single base is all that separates this from a far larger clone, so a read error is likely. This is likely a read error, given that the CDR3 carries no conserved phenylalanine or tryptophan at its end. V usage is TRBV5-6 and J usage is TRBJ2-7; D call uncertain. The germline V gene encodes CDR1 SGHDT and CDR2 YYEEEE. The CDR3 is 11 residues long. V shed 3 bases and J shed 0 bases, with 1 base lying between them. CDR3 nucleotides: TGTGCCAGCAGCTCCTCCTACGAGCAGTACATC. Translating it yields CASSSSYEQYI.

This clonotype was recorded at least ten times. The J gene is TRBJ1-1, the V gene TRBV12-3 or TRBV12-4; no clear D gene. Trimming left V 4 bases short and J 6 bases short, with 6 bases between. The length of the CDR3 is 11 residues. CDR3 residues: CASSSLAEAFF. The DNA for the CDR3 is TGTGCCAGCAGTTCATTGGCTGAAGCTTTCTTT.

The V call is TRBV5-1, the J call TRBJ2-7, with TRBD1 matching 8 bases. This CDR3 has 14 residues. J gave up 4 bases and V 4 bases, and 7 bases lay outside the gene matches. CDR1 and CDR2 (germline): SGHRS, YFSETQ. The CDR3 DNA reads as TGCGCCAGCAGCCCGGGACAGGTTGAATACGAGCAGTACTTC. Translated: CASSPGQVEYEQYF.

In this sample, this clonotype turned up a few times. The chain carries TRBV7-9 and TRBJ2-1, with 10 bases fitting TRBD2. The V gene end was trimmed by 8 bases and the J gene end by 6 bases; junction bases not matched to a gene: 7. The CDR3 is 14 residues long. Germline V CDR1 and CDR2: SEHNR, FQNEAQ (reference sequence). This chain's CDR3 is CASPSGGIINEQFF. CDR3 bases: TGTGCCAGCCCTAGCGGGGGTATAATCAATGAGCAGTTCTTC.

This clonotype was seen repeatedly, ten times or more. The chain employs TRBV7-2 and TRBJ2-2; 7 bases agree with TRBD1. From germline, CDR1 is SGHTA and CDR2 FQGNSA. V trimming: 3 bases; J trimming: 1 base; junction bases outside the gene matches: 2. The CDR3 loop spans 15 amino acids. This CDR3 is CASSFRTGNTGELFF. Here the CDR3 DNA reads TGTGCCAGCAGCTTCCGGACAGGGAACACCGGGGAGCTGTTTTTT. Drawing the rest from reference TRBV7-2 and TRBJ2-2, the complete variable domain is GAGVSQSPSNKVTEKGKDVELRCDPISGHTALYWYRQSLGQGLEFLIYFQGNSAPDKSGLPSDRFSAERTGGSVSTLTIQRTQQEDSAVYLCASSFRTGNTGELFFGEGSRLTVL.

The gene calls are TRBV4-3 and TRBJ1-2; tentative D call: TRBD1 (6 bases). Germline assignment: CDR1 LGHNA and CDR2 YSLEER. Trimming pared 5 bases from V and 7 bases from J, leaving 14 bases between. The CDR3 length is 13 residues. CDR3 bases: TGCGCCAGCAGCTTAGAGGGGGGGCTTGGCTACACCTTC. Its translation: CASSLEGGLGYTF.

Only a few counts were recorded for this clonotype. The genes are TRBV4-2 and TRBJ1-4; D is ambiguous. Per germline, CDR1 LGHNA and CDR2 YNFKEQ. The CDR3 length is 15 residues. Trimming shortened V by 1 base and J by 4 bases, and 10 bases separated the two germline ends. The CDR3 is CASSQVRVDNEKLFF. The CDR3 coding sequence is TGTGCCAGCAGCCAAGTGCGGGTAGATAATGAAAAACTGTTTTTT.

The chain combines TRBV19 with TRBJ2-6, with TRBD2 as a possible D gene (6 bases). Per the germline V gene, CDR1 is LNHDA and CDR2 is SQIVND (reference sequence). The CDR3 consists of 15 residues. V was shortened by 6 bases and J by 3 bases, with 12 bases between the two germline ends. The CDR3 region is CASRPWRDGANVLTF. CDR3 nucleotide sequence: TGTGCCAGTAGACCCTGGCGGGATGGGGCCAACGTCCTGACTTTC.

This clonotype was counted a few times. This sequence joins TRBV12-3 or TRBV12-4 and TRBJ1-5; tentatively, D is TRBD1 (6 bases). The V gene lost 2 bases and the J gene lost 2 bases, with 16 bases spanning the gap. There are 17 residues in the CDR3. For the CDR3, the DNA is TGTGCCAGCAGTTTATCAGGACAGATTGAGGGCAATCAGCCCCAGCATTTT. Its protein product is CASSLSGQIEGNQPQHF.

This clonotype has just a few counts. The chain has TRBV28 and TRBJ2-3; 8 bases match TRBD2. Trimming cost V 6 bases and J 3 bases; bases outside gene matches: 11. Germline V gene data show CDR1 as MDHEN and CDR2 as SYDVKM. The CDR3 sequence is 16 residues long. CDR3 loop: CASRPSAGAWTDTQYF. The CDR3 nucleotides are TGTGCCAGCAGACCCTCAGCGGGGGCGTGGACAGATACGCAGTATTTT.

This clonotype was observed a handful of times. The rearrangement uses TRBV5-6 and TRBJ2-7; D gene ambiguous. V lost 4 bases and J 5 bases, leaving 10 bases between the germline ends. CDR1 is SGHDT and CDR2 is YYEEEE in the germline V gene. The CDR3 extends over 12 amino acids. The CDR3 reads CASSGKVHEQYF. As DNA, the CDR3 is TGTGCCAGCAGCGGGAAGGTCCACGAGCAGTACTTC. The whole variable domain, remainder taken from reference TRBV5-6 and TRBJ2-7, is DAGVTQSPTHLIKTRGQQVTLRCSPKSGHDTVSWYQQALGQGPQFIFQYYEEEERQRGNFPDRFSGHQFPNYSSELNVNALLLGDSALYLCASSGKVHEQYFGPGTRLTVT.

V gene TRBV19 combines with J gene TRBJ2-2, with no clear D. V gave up 3 bases and J gave up 6 bases, with 2 bases separating them. The germline V gene encodes CDR1 LNHDA and CDR2 SQIVND (reference sequence). This CDR3 is built from 11 residues. CDR3 in amino acids: CASSISGELFF. The CDR3 bases are TGTGCCAGTAGTATTTCCGGGGAGCTGTTTTTT.

This clonotype was seen at least ten times. The chain links TRBV11-2 to TRBJ2-3; TRBD2 aligns across 9 bases. The CDR3 runs to 18 residues. Germline CDR1 reads SGHAT; CDR2 reads FQNNGV. V lost 5 bases and J lost 1; bases outside the gene matches: 13. This chain's CDR3 is CASSQTVVSGGRTDTQYF. The CDR3 DNA is TGTGCCAGCAGCCAGACCGTCGTTAGCGGGGGTCGCACAGATACGCAGTATTTT. Combining the CDR3 with reference TRBV11-2 and TRBJ2-3 gives the whole variable domain EAGVAQSPRYKIIEKRQSVAFWCNPISGHATLYWYQQILGQGPKLLIQFQNNGVVDDSQLPKDRFSAERLKGVDSTLKIQPAKLEDSAVYLCASSQTVVSGGRTDTQYFGPGTRLTVL.

This chain connects TRBV29-1 to TRBJ2-1; D may be TRBD2 (5 bases). The germline gives CDR1 SQVTM, CDR2 ANQGSEA. The CDR3 length is 12 residues. V lost 5 bases and J 2 bases, leaving 7 bases between the germline ends. DNA for the CDR3: TGCAGCGTTAGGGAGACCTACAATGAGCAGTTCTTC. This encodes CSVRETYNEQFF.

V usage is TRBV6-2 or TRBV6-3 and J usage is TRBJ2-2, with D perhaps matching TRBD2 (5 bases). The ends were cut back, 5 bases at V and 4 bases at J, with 14 bases in the middle. Germline lookup yields CDR1 MNHEY and CDR2 SVGEGT. The CDR3 loop spans 15 amino acids. The CDR3 DNA sequence: TGTGCCAGCAGTCAGGACTGGCCCAGCACCGGGGAGCTGTTTTTT. Residues: CASSQDWPSTGELFF.

The CDR3 coding sequence is TGCAGTGCTGGGCGTGAGGGGGCCACGTTCGGGACCCAGTACTTC. It encodes CSAGREGATFGTQYF. The chain uses TRBV20-1 and TRBJ2-5; TRBD1 matches at 7 bases. The CDR3 consists of 15 residues. The germline CDR1 and CDR2 sequences are DFQATT and SNEGSKA (reference sequence). Trimming at V came to 5 bases and at J to 7 bases, leaving 16 bases not matched to a gene.

The V call is TRBV12-3 or TRBV12-4, the J call TRBJ1-5; the D gene is possibly TRBD1 (5 bases). V was clipped by 6 bases and J by 4 bases, with 16 bases between them. This CDR3 comprises 15 residues. The CDR3 here is CASSPGTVQNQPQHF. The CDR3 DNA is TGTGCCAGCAGCCCCGGGACTGTTCAGAATCAGCCCCAGCATTTT.

This clonotype was detected many times. This rearrangement joins TRBV4-2 to TRBJ1-3; D perhaps matches TRBD1 (5 bases). V gave up 2 bases and J gave up 0 bases, with 11 bases separating them. Per the germline V gene, CDR1 is LGHNA and CDR2 is YNFKEQ. This CDR3 region has 16 residues. CDR3 bases: TGTGCCAGCAGCCAAAACTCCGGGGGCTCTGGAAACACCATATATTTT. Translation: CASSQNSGGSGNTIYF.

The chain combines TRBV29-1 with TRBJ2-7, with TRBD1 identical over 9 bases. CDR1 SQVTM and CDR2 ANQGSEA come from the germline V gene. The V and J ends lost 7 bases and 4 bases, in that order; junction bases with no gene match: 5. CDR3 length: 12 residues. The CDR3 sequence is CSAGTGIYEQYF. The CDR3 nucleotides are TGCAGCGCTGGGACAGGGATATACGAGCAGTACTTC.

The genes are TRBV5-1 and TRBJ2-5; 8 bases map to TRBD2. The CDR3 runs 17 residues. V gave up 6 bases and J gave up 5 bases; unmatched junction bases: 18. Germline loops: CDR1 SGHRS, CDR2 YFSETQ. The CDR3 DNA reads as TGCGCCAGCATCGCAACCGGACTAGCTGAGTGGTCGGAGACCCAGTACTTC. It specifies CASIATGLAEWSETQYF.

The sample holds a few counts of this clonotype. The V gene is TRBV7-3, the J gene TRBJ2-1; possibly TRBD1 or TRBD2 for D (5 bases each). CDR3 length: 14 amino acids. Germline V CDR1 and CDR2: SGHTA, FQGTGA. V lost 5 bases, J lost 8 bases, and 16 bases lay in between. The CDR3 bases are TGTGCCAGCAGCCCAGGTGGGGGTTCGGATGAGCAGTTCTTC. Encoded protein: CASSPGGGSDEQFF.

The sample holds many counts of this clonotype. The rearrangement joins TRBV28 to TRBJ2-1; 10 bases agree with TRBD2. This CDR3 is 15 amino acids long. Trimming cost V 6 bases and J 4 bases; bases outside gene matches: 6. Germline V CDR1 and CDR2: MDHEN, SYDVKM. Written as DNA, the CDR3 is TGTGCCAGCAGACTGCTAGCGGGGGCTTACAATGAGCAGTTCTTC. The encoded protein is CASRLLAGAYNEQFF.

CDR3 coding DNA: TGCAGTGCTAGAGGGACAGGGGCTTATGGCTACACCTTC. This gives the protein CSARGTGAYGYTF. This sequence joins TRBV20-1 and TRBJ1-2, with 9 bases fitting TRBD1. CDR3 length: 13 residues. From germline, CDR1 is DFQATT and CDR2 SNEGSKA (reference sequence). Germline trimming cut 1 base from V and 5 bases from J; bases unmatched to any gene: 2.

The rearrangement uses TRBV20-1 and TRBJ2-5; no clear D. CDR1 and CDR2 from the germline V gene are DFQATT and SNEGSKA (reference sequence). Trimming cost V 6 bases and J 1 base, with 18 bases left between them. The CDR3 contains 15 residues. The CDR3, as DNA: TGCAGTGCAGTAGGACCCCTCTTGGGCCAAGAGACCCAGTACTTC. This codes for CSAVGPLLGQETQYF.

V is TRBV6-1 and J is TRBJ2-1; the match to TRBD1 covers 8 bases. Germline values: CDR1 MNHNS, CDR2 SASEGT. Germline trimming cut 10 bases from V and 7 bases from J; bases unmatched to any gene: 18. CDR3 size: 16 residues. This CDR3 reads CATRAWTGSGFNEQFF. The CDR3 nucleotides read TGTGCCACCCGCGCCTGGACAGGGAGCGGTTTTAATGAGCAGTTCTTC.

This clonotype has ten or more counts. J is TRBJ1-1 and V is TRBV5-5; TRBD1 might be the D (5 bases). The CDR3 covers 13 residues. CDR1 SGHKS and CDR2 YYEKEE come from the germline V gene (reference sequence). V lost 1 base to trimming and J lost 5 bases, with 9 bases between them. CDR3 amino acids: CASSLRRGTEAFF. DNA of the CDR3: TGTGCCAGCAGCTTGCGTAGGGGTACTGAAGCTTTCTTT.